This T cell receptor (beta chain) was identified in a study of blood T cell repertoires in COVID-19. Study context: Samples taken during acute and convalescent COVID-19 were collected in the United States, Italy and Spain. T cells, B-cell-depleted T cells, or PBMCs supplied cDNA or gDNA.

The authors' processing: Amplification of reference gene primers was used by the study to estimate nucleated cell counts. Assay: immunoSEQ multiplex PCR; the TCRdb copy retains only in-frame clones and omits some. That table furnishes V, J and clone size, whereas the DNA furnished D and trimming. The table has about 59,000 clones, approximately 80% seen once. This clone has a single count. The TCR was taken from a man older than 75 with acute or convalescent COVID-19. The sample taken for sequencing was peripheral blood.

The CDR3: CASSVDSPNYGYTF. Written as DNA, the CDR3 is TGTGCCAGCAGCGTCGACAGCCCTAACTATGGCTACACCTTC. The gene calls are TRBV9 and TRBJ1-2, with D tentatively TRBD1 (5 bases). V shed 2 bases and J shed 0 bases, with 8 bases lying between them. The CDR3 covers 14 residues. The germline gives CDR1 SGDLS, CDR2 YYNGEE.